The 2 T cell receptor beta chains below were found in one sample sequenced in a study of human T cells and chemical hapten exposure. TCRdb reanalysed the RACE reads using MiXCR and keeps one entry per CDR3 protein. The sample yields roughly 100,000 distinct CDR3 sequences, around 10% seen once. Time point noted: patch test 1, 2 weeks after DPC sensitization. This sample's treatment: therapeutic diphenylcyclopropenone sensitization with weekly scalp DPC. The material was whole blood, obtained in connection with sensitization to the hapten diphenylcyclopropenone (DPC). These receptors originate from a woman aged 40 to 50 with alopecia areata. Some clones in this sample may be carry-over from other donors' samples.

This clonotype was counted between two and nine times. V usage is TRBV4-2 and J usage is TRBJ2-1, with 8 bases that match TRBD2. The CDR3 length is 15 residues. The V segment lost 1 base and the J segment 7 bases; nucleotides outside the gene matches: 6. Germline V gene lookup returns CDR1 LGHNA and CDR2 YNFKEQ. CDR3 region: CASSQAGGASNEQFF. CDR3 nucleotides: TGTGCCAGCAGCCAAGCCGGGGGGGCCTCGAATGAGCAGTTCTTC.

This clonotype has just a few counts. For the CDR3, the DNA is TGTGCCAGCAGCTTAGGGGGACAGTTGACCTACGAGCAGTACTTC. Translating gives CASSLGGQLTYEQYF. This chain uses TRBV7-9 with TRBJ2-7; 7 nucleotides align to TRBD1. The CDR3 runs to 15 residues. Germline V gene data show CDR1 as SEHNR and CDR2 as FQNEAQ (reference sequence). V dropped 1 base and J dropped 2; count of bases not matched to a gene: 5.